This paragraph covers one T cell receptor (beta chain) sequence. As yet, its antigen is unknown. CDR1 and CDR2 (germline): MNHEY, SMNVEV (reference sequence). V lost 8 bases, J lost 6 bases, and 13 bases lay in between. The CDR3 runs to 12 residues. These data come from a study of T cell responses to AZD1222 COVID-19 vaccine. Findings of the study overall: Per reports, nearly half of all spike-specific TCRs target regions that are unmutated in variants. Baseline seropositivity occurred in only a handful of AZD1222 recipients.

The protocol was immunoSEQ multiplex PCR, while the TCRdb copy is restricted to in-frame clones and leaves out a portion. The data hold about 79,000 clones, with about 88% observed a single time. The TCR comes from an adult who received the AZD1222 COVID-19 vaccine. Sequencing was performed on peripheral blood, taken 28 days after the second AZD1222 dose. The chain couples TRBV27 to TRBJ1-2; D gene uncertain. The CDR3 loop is CASGFLRNGYTF. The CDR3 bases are TGTGCCAGCGGATTTTTAAGGAATGGCTACACCTTC.